This entry lists 9 T cell receptor beta chains sequenced from one sample in a study of blood T cell repertoires in COVID-19. Produced via immunoSEQ multiplex PCR; TCRdb's table is partial and in-frame only. The table has fewer than 250,000 clones, about 90% seen once; the top ten hold 10% to 12%. The sequenced material came from PBMCs or T cells enriched from blood (not recorded which). Every receptor here comes from a young man who had recovered from COVID-19.

Worth noting for this clone: This CDR3 is also generated by other DNA sequences in the sample. The V call is TRBV18, the J call TRBJ1-1; D is uncertain. The germline V gene encodes CDR1 KGHSH and CDR2 LQKENI. V was pared by 2 bases and J by 8 bases, with 9 bases between. This CDR3 has 12 amino acids. In DNA, the CDR3 is TGTGCCAGCTCACCAGTAACGGGGGAAGCTTTCTTT. This sequence encodes CASSPVTGEAFF.

In this sample, this clone turned up a few times. V gene TRBV29-1 combines with J gene TRBJ1-1; a weak D match, TRBD1 (5 bases). V was cut by 1 base and J by 1 base, with 10 bases left in between. Germline V gene lookup returns CDR1 SQVTM and CDR2 ANQGSEA. The CDR3 contains 14 residues. The CDR3 nucleotides read TGCAGCGTTGAAGTTGGGGGAGGGAACACTGAAGCTTTCTTT. As protein: CSVEVGGGNTEAFF.

This clone has just one count. The rearrangement links TRBV28 to TRBJ1-2; D is uncertain. Germline-derived CDR1 and CDR2 are MDHEN and SYDVKM. V was shortened by 5 bases and J by 6 bases, with 13 bases between the two germline ends. The CDR3 loop spans 13 amino acids. Here the CDR3 reads CASSVRRGDGYTF. The CDR3 DNA follows: TGTGCCAGCAGTGTCCGGCGCGGGGATGGCTACACCTTC.

The gene calls are TRBV5-1 and TRBJ2-1, with TRBD2 matching over 13 bases. Germline CDR1 reads SGHRS; CDR2 reads YFSETQ. This CDR3 is 16 amino acids long. J was trimmed by 7 bases and V by 3 bases; bases with no gene match: 7. As DNA, the CDR3 is TGCGCCAGCAGCTCGGGACTAGCGGGATGGGGGAATGAGCAGTTCTTC. As protein: CASSSGLAGWGNEQFF.

The V and J genes are TRBV21-1 and TRBJ2-5; the DNA was not used to check the table's D call, TRBD2. TRBV21-1 is deemed a pseudogene. The CDR3 covers 18 residues. The CDR3 nucleotides read TGTGCCAGCAGAACTCCGGGACTAGCGGGAGTTGAGGAGGAGACCCAGTACTTC. Translating gives CASRTPGLAGVEEETQYF.

J is TRBJ1-2 and V is TRBV5-5, with 8 bases lining up with TRBD1. The CDR3 sequence is 14 residues long. From germline, CDR1 is SGHKS and CDR2 YYEKEE (reference sequence). V trimming: 4 bases; J trimming: 8 bases; junction bases outside the gene matches: 10. CDR3 in amino acids: CASSLATGASGYTF. The DNA for the CDR3 is TGTGCCAGCAGCCTAGCGACAGGGGCTAGCGGCTACACCTTC. The full variable domain, its missing parts supplied by reference TRBV5-5 and TRBJ1-2, is DAGVTQSPTHLIKTRGQQVTLRCSPISGHKSVSWYQQVLGQGPQFIFQYYEKEERGRGNFPDRFSARQFPNYSSELNVNALLLGDSALYLCASSLATGASGYTFGSGTRLTVV.

CDR3 residues: CASSVQGNTEAFF. The CDR3 coding sequence is TGTGCCAGCAGTGTTCAGGGGAACACTGAAGCTTTCTTT. This chain joins TRBV2 and TRBJ1-1, with a weak D call TRBD1 (5 bases). Trimming cost V 4 bases and J 1 base, with 7 bases left between them. In germline, CDR1 is SNHLY, CDR2 FYNNEI. This CDR3 spans 13 amino acids.

This clone was picked up one time. The chain carries TRBV10-2 and TRBJ2-6, with D possibly matching TRBD2 (5 bases). Looked up from germline, CDR1 is WSHSY and CDR2 is SAAADI. V lost 0 bases to trimming and J lost 3 bases, with 12 bases between them. The CDR3 totals 17 residues. CDR3 nucleotides: TGCGCCAGCAGTGAGTCGTCGAGGGCTAATGGGGCCAACGTCCTGACTTTC. Translation: CASSESSRANGANVLTF.

The chain has TRBV5-5 and TRBJ1-1, with D tentatively TRBD1 (6 bases). CDR3 length: 14 residues. The germline gives CDR1 SGHKS, CDR2 YYEKEE (reference sequence). V was shortened by 4 bases and J by 0 bases, with 10 bases between the two germline ends. CDR3 coding DNA: TGTGCCAGCAGCCTGGGACAAGTGAACACTGAAGCTTTCTTT. The encoded protein is CASSLGQVNTEAFF.